This T cell receptor (beta chain) was profiled in a study of blood T cell repertoires in COVID-19. Study background: Sites across the United States, Italy and Spain contributed samples from acute and convalescent COVID-19.

CDR1 is SGHVS and CDR2 is FNYEAQ in the germline V gene. The CDR3 has 18 amino acids. V lost 2 bases to trimming and J lost 0 bases; unmatched junction nucleotides: 10. Study processing details: From reference gene primer amplification, estimates of nucleated cell counts were derived. The table came from immunoSEQ multiplex PCR; TCRdb's copy has only in-frame clones and leaves some out. D and trimming come from the DNA, and the V and J calls and clone size come from that table. Of roughly 80,000 clones in the sample, roughly 90% were seen once. The TCR sequence derives from a woman older than 75 with active or convalescent COVID-19. Sequenced: peripheral blood. V and J are TRBV7-6 and TRBJ2-1; 7 nucleotides agree with TRBD2. Here the CDR3 reads CASSLRVAGLSSYNEQFF. CDR3 nucleotide sequence: TGTGCCAGCAGCTTAAGGGTAGCGGGCCTGAGCTCCTACAATGAGCAGTTCTTC.